These 17 T cell receptor beta chains were sequenced from one sample in a study of blood T cells in healthy people across ages. A second PCR, run for about 6 to 11 cycles, used a sample-barcoded 5' primer plus a J-beta primer mix. MiXCR, run by TCRdb on the 5' RACE reads, gives a single entry per CDR3 protein. This sample carries roughly 1 million distinct CDR3 sequences, approximately 25% of them seen once, and the ten largest clones take about 0.72%. These data are also associated with another study on T cells of mothers and their children.

Sequenced: blood. The receptors were sampled from a girl aged 2-9 years in good health.

This clonotype showed up just a few times. The V call is TRBV12-3 or TRBV12-4, the J call TRBJ2-5; TRBD1 aligns across 9 bases. The J call may be mistaken, given a closer DNA end match to TRBJ2-7. This CDR3 is built from 15 residues. As DNA, the CDR3 is TGTGCCAGCAGAATGGGGGGACAGGGAGTATACGAGCAGTACTTC. It codes for CASRMGGQGVYEQYF.

V is TRBV4-1 and J is TRBJ2-1; weak D call: TRBD2 (6 bases). V shed 4 bases and J shed 8 bases, with 18 bases lying between them. The CDR3 runs to 15 residues. Germline values: CDR1 MGHRA, CDR2 YSYEKL. Written as DNA, the CDR3 is TGCGCCAGCAGCCCCCGGGACTCCCACGGAGATGAGCAGTTCTTC. This gives the protein CASSPRDSHGDEQFF.

V is TRBV29-1 and J is TRBJ2-6, with D possibly TRBD1 on 6 matching bases. V lost 6 bases and J 0 bases, leaving 12 bases between the germline ends. CDR1 SQVTM and CDR2 ANQGSEA come from the germline V gene. The length of the CDR3 is 15 residues. For the CDR3, the DNA is TGCAGCGTCCGGGACATTCGCTCTGGGGCCAACGTCCTGACTTTC. It yields the protein CSVRDIRSGANVLTF.

This chain uses TRBV28 with TRBJ2-1; D is possibly TRBD1 (5 bases). The end of the DNA fits TRBJ2-7 better, so the J call may be wrong. CDR1 is MDHEN and CDR2 is SYDVKM in the germline V gene. This CDR3 contains 18 residues. This CDR3 is CASSPRPYRNIEPYEQYF. DNA of the CDR3: TGTGCCAGCAGTCCCCGTCCCTACAGGAACATCGAACCCTACGAGCAGTACTTC.

This clonotype has a single count. The rearrangement links TRBV20-1 to TRBJ2-5; no firm D call. Trimming removed 5 bases from V and 0 bases from J, with 10 bases in between. The CDR3 spans 13 residues. Germline lookup yields CDR1 DFQATT and CDR2 SNEGSKA (reference sequence). CDR3 sequence (DNA): TGCAGTGCTGCCGAGAGGTACCAAGAGACCCAGTACTTC. It is translated as CSAAERYQETQYF.

V usage is TRBV6-5 and J usage is TRBJ2-5; D is possibly TRBD2 (6 bases). Germline CDR1 MNHEY, CDR2 SVGAGI. The V gene lost 4 bases and the J gene lost 3 bases, with 21 bases spanning the gap. CDR3 size: 17 residues. CDR3 bases: TGTGCCAGCAGTTCTGGGCTTGGAGGGAGTGAGGAAGAGACCCAGTACTTC. Its protein is CASSSGLGGSEEETQYF.

The rearrangement links TRBV7-9 to TRBJ1-5; 7 nucleotides align to TRBD1. J lost 13 bases, V lost 5 bases, and 5 bases had no gene match. The CDR3 consists of 11 residues. CDR1 and CDR2 from the germline V gene are SEHNR and FQNEAQ (reference sequence). The CDR3 is CASSLGQAQHF. The DNA of the CDR3 is TGTGCCAGCAGCCTCGGACAGGCTCAGCATTTT.

The J gene is TRBJ1-2, the V gene TRBV29-1, with D possibly being TRBD1 (5 bases). This CDR3 is built from 13 residues. Trimming removed 3 bases at V and 5 bases at J, with 13 bases between. The germline CDR1 and CDR2 sequences are SQVTM and ANQGSEA. In DNA, the CDR3 is TGCAGCGTTGAGGGACCCGGGGCTTATGGCTACACCTTC. Its translation is CSVEGPGAYGYTF.

This clonotype has ten or more counts. V gene TRBV2 combines with J gene TRBJ2-2; unclear D gene. CDR3 length equals 12 residues. V lost 8 bases to trimming and J lost 1 base, with 5 bases between them. Germline loops: CDR1 SNHLY, CDR2 FYNNEI. The CDR3 sequence is CASGQNTGELFF. CDR3 coding DNA: TGTGCCAGCGGGCAGAACACCGGGGAGCTGTTTTTT.

This sequence joins TRBV10-3 and TRBJ1-4; tentative D call: TRBD1 (6 bases). Trimming stripped 0 bases from V and 10 bases from J, with 12 bases between. The length of the CDR3 is 14 residues. Germline V gene data show CDR1 as ENHRY and CDR2 as SYGVKD. CDR3 DNA sequence: TGTGCCATCAGTGAGTCCGGGACACAAGGAAAACTGTTTTTT. Translating gives CAISESGTQGKLFF.

This rearrangement joins TRBV29-1 to TRBJ2-2; weak D call: TRBD1 (6 bases). The CDR3 runs 12 residues. Per germline, CDR1 SQVTM and CDR2 ANQGSEA. The V gene lost 4 bases and the J gene lost 6 bases, with 9 bases spanning the gap. The CDR3 DNA is TGCAGCGTTGCAGGGGCGTCCGGGGAGCTGTTTTTT. Amino acids: CSVAGASGELFF.

Of note for this clonotype: The CDR3 does not close with the conserved phenylalanine or tryptophan, likely indicating a read error. The rearrangement uses TRBV24-1 and TRBJ1-1; no clear D. There are 14 residues in the CDR3. The germline CDR1 and CDR2 sequences are KGHDR and SFDVKD. The ends were cut back, 5 bases at V and 1 base at J, with 10 bases in the middle. CDR3 sequence: CATSGATPNTEAFS. As DNA, the CDR3 is TGTGCCACCAGTGGGGCCACCCCGAACACTGAAGCTTTCTCT.

The CDR3 reads CASSLAEGYQETQYF. CDR3 sequence (DNA): TGTGCCAGCAGCTTAGCTGAGGGTTACCAAGAGACCCAGTACTTC. The J gene is TRBJ2-5, the V gene TRBV7-9; a weak D match, TRBD2 (5 bases). V shed 0 bases and J shed 0 bases, with 8 bases lying between them. Germline V gene data show CDR1 as SEHNR and CDR2 as FQNEAQ (reference sequence). There are 15 residues in the CDR3.

This clonotype was seen a handful of times. The chain joins TRBV6-5 to TRBJ2-2; possible D gene TRBD1, 6 bases. The CDR3 extends over 13 amino acids. CDR1 is MNHEY and CDR2 is SVGAGI in the germline V gene. V was cut by 6 bases and J by 6 bases, with 11 bases left in between. The CDR3 DNA sequence: TGTGCCAGCAGCTCCGGACAGTCCGGGGAGCTGTTTTTT. Translation gives CASSSGQSGELFF.

This clonotype appeared a few times. The chain combines TRBV19 with TRBJ2-3, with TRBD2 matching over 9 bases. This CDR3 is 17 amino acids long. The germline V gene has CDR1 LNHDA and CDR2 SQIVND (reference sequence). The J segment lost 3 bases and the V segment lost 1 base, leaving 8 bases of the junction unmatched. CDR3 region: CASSIGGAGGRTDTQYF. CDR3 DNA sequence: TGTGCCAGTAGTATAGGAGGGGCGGGGGGGAGAACAGATACGCAGTATTTT.

This clonotype was seen more than once but under ten times. This chain uses TRBV15 with TRBJ2-5; the match to TRBD1 covers 9 bases. The CDR3 spans 14 residues. V lost 3 bases to trimming and J lost 5 bases; unmatched junction nucleotides: 4. CDR1 LNHNV and CDR2 YYDKDF come from the germline V gene (reference sequence). CDR3 in amino acids: CATSRDRGKETQYF. For the CDR3, the DNA is TGTGCCACCAGCAGGGACAGGGGAAAGGAGACCCAGTACTTC.

The chain is built from TRBV24-1 and TRBJ2-1, with D perhaps TRBD1 (6 bases). This CDR3 region has 13 residues. Germline loops: CDR1 KGHDR, CDR2 SFDVKD. The ends were cut back, 0 bases at V and 8 bases at J, with 7 bases in the middle. CDR3 sequence (DNA): TGTGCCACCAGTGATTTGGAGGGGGATGAGCAGTTCTTC. Protein sequence: CATSDLEGDEQFF.